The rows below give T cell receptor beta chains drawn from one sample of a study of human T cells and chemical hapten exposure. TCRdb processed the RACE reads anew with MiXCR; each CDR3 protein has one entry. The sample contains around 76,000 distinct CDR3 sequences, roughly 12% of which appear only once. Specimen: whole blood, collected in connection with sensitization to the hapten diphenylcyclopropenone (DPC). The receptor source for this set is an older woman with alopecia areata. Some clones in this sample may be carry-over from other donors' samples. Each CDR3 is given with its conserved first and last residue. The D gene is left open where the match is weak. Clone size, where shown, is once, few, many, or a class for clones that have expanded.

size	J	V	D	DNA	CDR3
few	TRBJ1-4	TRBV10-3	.	TGTGCCATCAGTGGGAACGGAGCAGGGTCTAATGAAAAACTGTTTTTT	CAISGNGAGSNEKLFF
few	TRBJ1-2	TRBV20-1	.	TGCAGTGCTAGTTGGGGGAACTATGGCTACACCTTC	CSASWGNYGYTF
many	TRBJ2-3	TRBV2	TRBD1	TGTGCCAGCAGTGGAACAGGGGGTTTCGCAGATACGCAGTATTTT	CASSGTGGFADTQYF
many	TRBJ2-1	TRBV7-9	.	TGTGCCAGCAGCTTCTCAGGGTTTGAGCAGTTCTTC	CASSFSGFEQFF
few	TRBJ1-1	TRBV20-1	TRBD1	TGCAGTGCTAGTCAAATGGGATTCGCGGGACAGAGGATTTTC	CSASQMGFAGQRIF
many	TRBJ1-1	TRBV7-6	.	TGTGCCAGCAGCACCTGGGGGCACATCAACACTGAAGCTTTCTTT	CASSTWGHINTEAFF
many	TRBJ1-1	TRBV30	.	TGTGCCTGGAGTGTAACACCGAACACTGAAGCTTTCTTT	CAWSVTPNTEAFF
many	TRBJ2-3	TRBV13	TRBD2	TGTGCCAGCAGCTTGGGGACTAGCGGGGGTGCTAGCACAGATACGCAGTATTTT	CASSLGTSGGASTDTQYF
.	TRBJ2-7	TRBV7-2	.	TGTGCCAGCAGCTATGAACAGATCTACGAGCAGTACTTC	CASSYEQIYEQYF
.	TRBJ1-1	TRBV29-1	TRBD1	TGCAGCGTCTCACCCGGACAGGCGAACACTGAAGCTTTCTTT	CSVSPGQANTEAFF
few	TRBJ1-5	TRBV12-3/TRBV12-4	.	TGTGCCAGCAGTCTCATAGAATTGGGACGGCCAAGGAATCAGCCCCAGCATTTT	CASSLIELGRPRNQPQHF
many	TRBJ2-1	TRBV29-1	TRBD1	TGCAGCGTTGTAGCCTTGACAGGGCAAGAGCAGTTCTTC	CSVVALTGQEQFF
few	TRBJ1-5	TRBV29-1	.	TGCAGCGGTGCCAGCGTTCGTAGGGTTTATAGCAATCAGCCCCAGCATTTT	CSGASVRRVYSNQPQHF
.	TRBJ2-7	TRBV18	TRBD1	TGTGCCAGCTCACGACGACAGGGGCCCTACGACGAGCAGTACTTC	CASSRRQGPYDEQYF
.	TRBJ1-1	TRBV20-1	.	TGCAGTGCTAGTTTCTTAGGGCGTCCGAACACTGAAGCTTTCTTT	CSASFLGRPNTEAFF
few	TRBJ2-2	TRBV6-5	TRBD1	TGTGCCAGCAGCCCGGGACAGGCTAACACCGGGGAGCTGTTTTTT	CASSPGQANTGELFF
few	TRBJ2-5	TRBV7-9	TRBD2	TGTGCCAGCAGCTTACCTAGCGGGGGCGGAGAGACCCAGTACTTC	CASSLPSGGGETQYF
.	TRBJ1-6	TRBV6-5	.	TGTGCCAGCAGACTACAGGCTGGTTGGAATTCACCCCTCCACTTT	CASRLQAGWNSPLHF
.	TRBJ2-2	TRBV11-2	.	TGTGCCAACAGCCCCGACAGAGTGAACACCGGGGAGCTGTTTTTT	CANSPDRVNTGELFF
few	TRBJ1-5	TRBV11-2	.	TGTGCCAGCAGCTTAGGGGTGAGAAATCAGCCCCAGCATTTT	CASSLGVRNQPQHF
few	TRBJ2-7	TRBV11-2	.	TGTGCCAGCAGCTTAGAGATGGGAACCTTTCCCGAGCAGTACTTC	CASSLEMGTFPEQYF
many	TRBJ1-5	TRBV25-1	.	TGTGCCAGGACCCAGGCCCAGCATTTT	CARTQAQHF
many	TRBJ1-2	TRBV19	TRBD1	TGTGCCAGTAGTATAGATCTTGGCAGGGGGTCTCGTGGCTACACCTTC	CASSIDLGRGSRGYTF
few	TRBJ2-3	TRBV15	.	TGTGCCACCGGGCCCGAACAGGGTTTGGGCACAGATACGCAGTATTTT	CATGPEQGLGTDTQYF
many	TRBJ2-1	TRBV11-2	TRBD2	TGTGCCAGCAGCTTCAACATAGCGGGGGACAACAAGGAGTTCTTC	CASSFNIAGDNKEFF
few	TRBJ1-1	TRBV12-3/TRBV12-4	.	TGTGCCAGCAGTTTTGGTATTCTTACTTTCTTT	CASSFGILTFF
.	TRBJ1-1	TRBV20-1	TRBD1	TGCAGTGCTAGGACCGGGACAGGGAACACTGAAGCTTTCTTT	CSARTGTGNTEAFF
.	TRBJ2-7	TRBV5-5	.	TGTGCCAGCAGCCCCCCGGGAAGTGTCTACGAGCAGTACTTC	CASSPPGSVYEQYF
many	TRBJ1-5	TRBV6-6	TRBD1	TGTGCCAGCAGTTACTCTGACAGGGGAGACGAGCCCCAGCATTTT	CASSYSDRGDEPQHF
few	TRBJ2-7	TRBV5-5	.	TGTGCCAGCAGCTTTGAGGGTCGGGGCCACGAGCAGTACTTC	CASSFEGRGHEQYF
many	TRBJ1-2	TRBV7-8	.	TGTGCCAGCAGCTCCGCCCGGGGCGGAGGCTACACCTTC	CASSSARGGGYTF
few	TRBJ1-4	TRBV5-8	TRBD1	TGTGCCAGCAGCTGGGGACAGGGATTGGAAGAAAAACTGTTTTTT	CASSWGQGLEEKLFF
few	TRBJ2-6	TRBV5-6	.	TGTGCCAGCAGCACCCGGGGGTCTGGGGCCAACGTCCTGACTTTC	CASSTRGSGANVLTF
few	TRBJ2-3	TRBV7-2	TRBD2	TGTGCCAGCAGCGGATTAGCGGGGGTTGTTTCGGGTACGCAGTATTTT	CASSGLAGVVSGTQYF
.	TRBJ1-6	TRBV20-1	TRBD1	TGCAGTGCTAGAAGGACAGGGGGGTCCTATAATTCACCCCTCCACTTT	CSARRTGGSYNSPLHF
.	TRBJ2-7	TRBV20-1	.	TGCAGTGCTAGCGAGCACCTCTCCTACGAGCAGTACTTC	CSASEHLSYEQYF